This T cell receptor (beta chain) was sequenced for a study of blood T cell repertoires in COVID-19. Study information: Researchers got acute and convalescent COVID-19 samples from the United States, Italy and Spain. The analysed material was cDNA or gDNA that came from T cells, B-cell-depleted T cells, or PBMCs.

Under the authors' procedure: Amplification with reference gene primers provided the estimates of nucleated cell counts. Data came from immunoSEQ multiplex PCR; TCRdb stores just in-frame clones and leaves some out. V, J and clone size are those of that table, while D and trimming were read from the DNA. The table includes 120,000 or so clones, roughly nine tenths detected once. The receptor's source is a man in his fifties or sixties with COVID-19, enrolled during active disease. The sequenced sample was peripheral blood.

As DNA, the CDR3 is TGTGCCAGCAGTTTATTCAGTTACAATGAGCAGTTCTTC. Its translation: CASSLFSYNEQFF. This chain links TRBV27 with TRBJ2-1, with D uncertain. The V end lost 1 base, the J end lost 4 bases, and 5 bases lay between the germline ends. There are 13 residues in the CDR3. Germline loops: CDR1 MNHEY, CDR2 SMNVEV (reference sequence).